Listed below are T cell receptor beta chains from one sample, sequenced in a study of blood T cell repertoires in COVID-19. TCRdb's copy holds only in-frame clones and misses some; the assay was immunoSEQ multiplex PCR. The sample lists 350,000 to 400,000 clones, around 92% occurring once. Material: peripheral blood. Receptor source: a woman aged 25 to 39 with COVID-19, enrolled during active disease. Each CDR3 is given without its conserved first and last residue. Each record gives: clone size, V gene, CDR3 protein. Size tells how often a clone was seen (once, few, many) or the class of an expanded clone, and some rows leave it out.

size: -; V: TRBV27; CDR3: ASSFGQGYTEAF
size: -; V: TRBV24-1; CDR3: ATSDQGLGEGEQF
size: -; V: TRBV11-3; CDR3: ASSLGQRNTEAF
size: -; V: TRBV15; CDR3: ATSRVPSLGRTSTDTQY
size: -; V: TRBV6-2/TRBV6-3; CDR3: ASSYSGTGRDDTQY
size: -; V: TRBV4-3; CDR3: ASSQHLPGTSGPGYNEQF
size: -; V: TRBV27; CDR3: ASSFRQGVYGYT
size: few; V: TRBV27; CDR3: ASTPSGWSSPLH
size: -; V: TRBV7-9; CDR3: ASSLLWDRGNEQY
size: -; V: TRBV14; CDR3: ASSRNRVYEGYT
size: -; V: TRBV7-9; CDR3: ASSLAGGAFLTGYT
size: -; V: TRBV10-3; CDR3: AIRTGTGERNEQF
size: -; V: TRBV5-4; CDR3: ASSLGGTGAFGLGQY
size: -; V: TRBV6-5; CDR3: ASKSGTSGTDTQY
size: -; V: TRBV12-5; CDR3: ASGLASGYNEQF
size: -; V: TRBV11-2; CDR3: ASSLSTGQGAPDTQY
size: -; V: TRBV6-6; CDR3: ASSYSIGYGYT
size: -; V: TRBV25-1; CDR3: ANSESGDIRKNTEAF
size: -; V: TRBV7-2; CDR3: ASSSFGTGGYGAF
size: -; V: TRBV29-1; CDR3: SVEAGGITEAF
size: -; V: TRBV19; CDR3: ASKLGQGTDTQY
size: few; V: TRBV5-1; CDR3: ASSIDTNSPLH
size: -; V: TRBV10-3; CDR3: AISAQSTDTQY
size: -; V: TRBV24-1; CDR3: ATSDGDRPYTDTQY
size: -; V: TRBV19; CDR3: ASSIQGDQPQH
size: -; V: TRBV2; CDR3: ASTRGPRTTDTQY
size: -; V: TRBV5-1; CDR3: ASSSSGDPTGNTIY
size: -; V: TRBV27; CDR3: ASSLLGGYEQY
size: -; V: TRBV6-2/TRBV6-3; CDR3: ASSTRNTQY
size: -; V: TRBV28; CDR3: ASSIPNTGELF
size: -; V: TRBV3-1/TRBV3-2; CDR3: ASSQEAGGGDTEAF
size: -; V: TRBV6-5; CDR3: ASQGAGDGYT